This record covers a single T cell receptor (beta chain). Germline V gene data show CDR1 as MGHRA and CDR2 as YSYEKL. The CDR3 runs to 17 residues. V trimming: 1 base; J trimming: 6 bases; junction bases outside the gene matches: 6. This entry belongs to a study of blood T cell repertoires in COVID-19. Authors' data handling: Estimation of nucleated cell counts was performed using reference gene primer amplification. TCRdb keeps only in-frame clones here, not all; method: immunoSEQ multiplex PCR. The DNA gave D and trimming, while V, J and clone size come from that table. The sample lists approximately 240,000 clones, approximately 86% occurring once.

This clonotype originated in a woman between 55 and 75 years old with active or convalescent COVID-19. Sequenced input: peripheral blood. The rearrangement links TRBV4-1 to TRBJ2-3, with 14 nucleotides matching TRBD2. CDR3 amino acids: CASSQVGLAGGLDTQYF. CDR3 DNA sequence: TGCGCCAGCAGCCAAGTAGGACTAGCGGGGGGTTTGGATACGCAGTATTTT.